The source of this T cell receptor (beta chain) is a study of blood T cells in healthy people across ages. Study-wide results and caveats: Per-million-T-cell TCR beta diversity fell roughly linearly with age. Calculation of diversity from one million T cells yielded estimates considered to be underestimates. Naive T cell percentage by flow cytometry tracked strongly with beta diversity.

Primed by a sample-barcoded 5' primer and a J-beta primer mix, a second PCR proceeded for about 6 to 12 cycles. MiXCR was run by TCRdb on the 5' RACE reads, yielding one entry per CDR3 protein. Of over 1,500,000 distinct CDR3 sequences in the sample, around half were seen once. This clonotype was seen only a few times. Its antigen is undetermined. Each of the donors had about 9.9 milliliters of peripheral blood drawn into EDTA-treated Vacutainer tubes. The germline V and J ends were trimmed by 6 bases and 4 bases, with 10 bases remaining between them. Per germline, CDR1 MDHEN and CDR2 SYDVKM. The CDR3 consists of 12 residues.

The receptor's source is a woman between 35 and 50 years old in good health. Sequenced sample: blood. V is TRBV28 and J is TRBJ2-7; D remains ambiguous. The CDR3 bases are TGTGCCAGCAGACTCATTGGGTACGAGCAGTACTTC. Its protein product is CASRLIGYEQYF.